These 18 T cell receptor beta chains were all obtained from the same sample, sequenced in a study of resident and recirculating memory T cells in vitiligo. Repertoires were generated with immunoSEQ multiplex PCR, while TCRdb's copy carries only in-frame clones and drops some. The sample contains some 70,000 clones, approximately 93% of which appear only once. Material: blood. The origin of the receptors is a male donor with vitiligo.

The genes are TRBV28 and TRBJ2-7; the match to TRBD1 covers 10 bases. This CDR3 is 12 amino acids long. Germline V lookup: CDR1 MDHEN, CDR2 SYDVKM. V was pared by 6 bases and J by 11 bases, with 7 bases of the junction left unmatched. CDR3 sequence: CASSPSGTGEYF. The CDR3 DNA is TGTGCCAGCAGCCCTTCCGGGACAGGGGAGTACTTC.

The count of this clone is one. V gene TRBV20-1 combines with J gene TRBJ2-7, with D possibly matching TRBD2 (5 bases). CDR1 and CDR2 (germline): DFQATT, SNEGSKA (reference sequence). V gave up 7 bases and J gave up 3 bases, with 10 bases separating them. CDR3 length: 11 residues. CDR3 sequence: CSEGALYEQYF. The CDR3 DNA reads as TGCAGTGAGGGAGCGCTCTACGAGCAGTACTTC.

The V call is TRBV5-1, the J call TRBJ1-1, with D uncertain. Trimming pared 0 bases from V and 0 bases from J, leaving 3 bases between. Per the germline V gene, CDR1 is SGHRS and CDR2 is YFSETQ. The CDR3 loop spans 13 amino acids. CDR3 region: CASSLALNTEAFF. CDR3 DNA: TGCGCCAGCAGCTTGGCTCTGAACACTGAAGCTTTCTTT. The full variable domain, with the rest looked up from reference TRBV5-1 and TRBJ1-1, is KAGVTQTPRYLIKTRGQQVTLSCSPISGHRSVSWYQQTPGQGLQFLFEYFSETQRNKGNFPGRFSGRQFSNSRSEMNVSTLELGDSALYLCASSLALNTEAFFGQGTRLTVV.

This clone was observed once. V gene TRBV9 combines with J gene TRBJ2-5; 12 nucleotides match TRBD2. The CDR3 consists of 16 residues. Looked up from germline, CDR1 is SGDLS and CDR2 is YYNGEE. V shed 3 bases, J shed 5 bases, and the junction held 8 bases outside the gene matches. The DNA of the CDR3 is TGTGCCAGCAGCGCCCAGACTAGCGGGGGTTCTGAGACCCAGTACTTC. Encoded protein: CASSAQTSGGSETQYF.

This clone has only one observation. The rearrangement links TRBV6-4 to TRBJ1-5; 9 bases map to TRBD1. The CDR3 loop spans 15 amino acids. Germline loops: CDR1 MRHNA, CDR2 SNTAGT. Trimming took 3 bases from V and 2 from J; bases not matched to a gene: 2. The CDR3 coding sequence is TGTGCCAGCAGTGAGACAGGGGGGGGCAATCAGCCCCAGCATTTT. Encoded protein: CASSETGGGNQPQHF.

V usage is TRBV4-3 and J usage is TRBJ1-2; perhaps TRBD1 as D (6 bases). CDR1 and CDR2 (germline): LGHNA, YSLEER. The CDR3 is made up of 15 amino acids. V was pared by 4 bases and J by 7 bases, with 19 bases between. In DNA, the CDR3 is TGCGCCAGCAGCCGCCGGAGGGCGGGGGCCGGTGGCTACACCTTC. It specifies CASSRRRAGAGGYTF.

The chain links TRBV7-2 to TRBJ1-5; no firm D call. CDR3 length equals 15 residues. Trimming left V 0 bases short and J 5 bases short, with 11 bases between. From germline, CDR1 is SGHTA and CDR2 FQGNSA. CDR3 sequence: CASSLAVGRDQPQHF. In DNA form, the CDR3 reads TGTGCCAGCAGCTTAGCGGTTGGGAGGGATCAGCCCCAGCATTTT.

This clone was detected a few times. This chain links TRBV19 with TRBJ1-1; 9 bases map to TRBD1. V shed 3 bases and J 11 bases; nucleotides not matched to a gene: 7. CDR1 is LNHDA and CDR2 is SQIVND in the germline V gene (reference sequence). CDR3 length: 13 amino acids. Here the CDR3 DNA reads TGTGCCAGTAGTATTTCAGACAGGGGGACGGCTTTCTTT. This sequence encodes CASSISDRGTAFF.

The chain joins TRBV4-3 to TRBJ1-1; TRBD1 is a possible D gene (6 bases). Per germline, CDR1 LGHNA and CDR2 YSLEER. The CDR3 is made up of 13 amino acids. V was cut by 7 bases and J by 5 bases, with 14 bases left in between. In nucleotides, the CDR3 is TGCGCCAGCAATCGCGGGGGCCGGACTGAAGCTTTCTTT. Translating it yields CASNRGGRTEAFF.

This rearrangement joins TRBV4-3 to TRBJ2-3, with 9 positions matching TRBD2. CDR3 length: 14 amino acids. Germline CDR1 reads LGHNA; CDR2 reads YSLEER. With V trimmed by 0 bases and J by 10 bases, 5 bases remained unmatched. The CDR3 bases are TGCGCCAGCAGCCAAGATGGGAGACTAGCGGCGCAGTATTTT. Amino acid sequence: CASSQDGRLAAQYF.

This clone has a handful of counts. The chain carries TRBV10-3 and TRBJ2-7; maybe TRBD1 (5 bases). CDR1 ENHRY and CDR2 SYGVKD come from the germline V gene. This CDR3 comprises 12 residues. V lost 4 bases to trimming and J lost 2 bases, with 6 bases between them. The CDR3 protein is CAISGQTYEQYF. CDR3 sequence (DNA): TGTGCCATCAGTGGACAGACCTACGAGCAGTACTTC.

The chain employs TRBV28 and TRBJ1-1; 10 positions agree with TRBD1. With V trimmed by 5 bases and J by 1 base, 4 bases remained unmatched. This CDR3 region has 15 residues. From germline, CDR1 is MDHEN and CDR2 SYDVKM. Here the CDR3 reads CASSPDRGQNTEAFF. In DNA form, the CDR3 reads TGTGCCAGCAGTCCCGACAGGGGGCAGAACACTGAAGCTTTCTTT.

This sequence joins TRBV7-2 and TRBJ2-5, with D perhaps TRBD2 (7 bases). With 5 bases removed from V and 5 bases from J, the gap between germline ends came to 12 bases. Germline CDR1 SGHTA, CDR2 FQGNSA. The CDR3 runs 13 residues. Here the CDR3 reads CASSGGGRETQYF. The CDR3 DNA follows: TGTGCCAGCAGCGGCGGGGGCCGGGAGACCCAGTACTTC.

This chain links TRBV7-2 with TRBJ1-1; D is possibly TRBD1 (5 bases). The germline V and J ends were trimmed by 3 bases and 4 bases, with 15 bases remaining between them. The germline gives CDR1 SGHTA, CDR2 FQGNSA. The CDR3 consists of 15 residues. CDR3 residues: CASSFDGTSGTEAFF. The CDR3, as DNA: TGTGCCAGCAGCTTCGACGGGACTTCGGGCACTGAAGCTTTCTTT.

The rearrangement joins TRBV23-1 to TRBJ2-1; TRBD1 agrees at 8 bases. TRBV23-1 is noted as an ORF with a role that remains uncertain. This CDR3 has 15 amino acids. The ends lost 6 bases at V and 2 bases at J; junction bases unmatched: 6. The CDR3 sequence: CASSLQGEPYNEQFF. In DNA, the CDR3 is TGCGCCAGCAGCCTACAGGGGGAGCCCTACAATGAGCAGTTCTTC.

The V gene is TRBV19, the J gene TRBJ1-1; D perhaps matches TRBD1 (6 bases). Per germline, CDR1 LNHDA and CDR2 SQIVND (reference sequence). There are 15 residues in the CDR3. The V end lost 2 bases, the J end lost 2 bases, and 12 bases lay between the germline ends. As DNA, the CDR3 is TGTGCCAGTAGTATAACCCCGACAGGCAACACTGAAGCTTTCTTT. This codes for CASSITPTGNTEAFF.

The V call is TRBV4-3, the J call TRBJ2-3, with a tentative D call TRBD2 (7 bases). Trimming removed 4 bases at V and 3 bases at J, with 20 bases between. This CDR3 has 17 residues. Per germline, CDR1 LGHNA and CDR2 YSLEER. The CDR3 sequence: CASSLGGGGSRTDTQYF. In nucleotides, the CDR3 is TGCGCCAGCAGCCTGGGGGGCGGGGGTAGTAGAACAGATACGCAGTATTTT.

This chain joins TRBV25-1 and TRBJ1-4, with 7 bases fitting TRBD1. Germline trimming cut 6 bases from V and 7 bases from J; bases unmatched to any gene: 11. Per germline, CDR1 MGHDK and CDR2 SYGVNS. The CDR3 contains 15 residues. The CDR3 bases are TGTGCCAGCAGCCCCACAGGGGCCGAAGGTGAAAAACTGTTTTTT. Its protein is CASSPTGAEGEKLFF. Supplemented by reference TRBV25-1 and TRBJ1-4, the full variable domain reads EADIYQTPRYLVIGTGKKITLECSQTMGHDKMYWYQQDPGMELHLIHYSYGVNSTEKGDLSSESTVSRIRTEHFPLTLESARPSHTSQYLCASSPTGAEGEKLFFGSGTQLSVL.